This T cell receptor (beta chain) appears in the sequencing data of a study of Tregs in tolerant kidney transplant recipients. Study-level points and caveats: Few patients were studied, so findings need validation in larger groups. Biological reproducibility was not directly addressed in this study.

Looked up from germline, CDR1 is SNHLY and CDR2 is FYNNEI. The length of the CDR3 is 15 residues. V was trimmed by 6 bases and J by 5 bases, leaving 16 bases between them. CD4+CD25+CD127- Tregs, CD4+CD25- non-Tregs, CD4 and CD8 cells were sorted. Using immunoSEQ multiplex PCR, the repertoire was profiled, and TCRdb retains in-frame clones only, with some absent. This sample has under 100,000 clones, with approximately 92% found just once. About this clone: The antigen remains undetermined.

The chain combines TRBV2 with TRBJ1-4; a weak D match, TRBD1 (5 bases). This TCR derives from a human donor in good health. Sequences were obtained from CD8+ T cells from blood. CDR3 coding DNA: TGTGCCAGCAGGGAACGGGGCGGAGTCAATGAAAAACTGTTTTTT. Its protein product is CASRERGGVNEKLFF.